The sequence of this T cell receptor beta chain was determined in a study of control samples from healthy donors and cancer patients. With 6 bases removed from V and 5 bases from J, the gap between germline ends came to 19 bases. The germline V gene has CDR1 SNHLY and CDR2 FYNNEI. This CDR3 region has 15 residues. The table came from immunoSEQ multiplex PCR; TCRdb's copy has only in-frame clones and leaves some out. The table lists about 220,000 clones, around 94% of them singletons. The TCR originated in a man between 50 and 59 years old in good health. The V and J genes are TRBV2 and TRBJ1-1, with D perhaps TRBD1 (5 bases). Material for sequencing was blood. The CDR3, as DNA: TGTGCCAGCAGCCTATATGGGGCCACGGGGACTGAAGCTTTCTTT. Translation gives CASSLYGATGTEAFF.